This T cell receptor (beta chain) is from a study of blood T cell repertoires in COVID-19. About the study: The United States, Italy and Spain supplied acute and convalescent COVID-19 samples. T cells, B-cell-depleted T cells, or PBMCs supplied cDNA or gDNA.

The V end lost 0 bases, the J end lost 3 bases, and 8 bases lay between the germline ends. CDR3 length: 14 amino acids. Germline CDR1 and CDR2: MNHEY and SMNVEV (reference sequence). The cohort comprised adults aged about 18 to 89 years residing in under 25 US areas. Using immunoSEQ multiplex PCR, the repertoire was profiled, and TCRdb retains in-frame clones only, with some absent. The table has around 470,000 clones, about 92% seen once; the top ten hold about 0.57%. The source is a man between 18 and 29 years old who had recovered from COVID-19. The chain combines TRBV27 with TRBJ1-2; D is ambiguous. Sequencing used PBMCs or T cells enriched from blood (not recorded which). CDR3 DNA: TGTGCCAGCAGTTTATCCGTCAACTACTATGGCTACACCTTC. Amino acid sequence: CASSLSVNYYGYTF.